The entry that follows covers one T cell receptor (beta chain) sequence. Its antigen has not been determined. Qualities for individual bases were not recorded, and no much larger clone is one base off. Interpreted using the paper, the time point label stands for: persistent/refractory GD, antithyroid drugs over 5 years with positive TRAb. RNA was extracted from PBMCs in TRIzol for both TCR sequencing and RNA sequencing. The diagnosis of Graves' disease was made according to American Thyroid Association guidelines. Patients were recruited from an endocrinology department in Xi'an, China. From each patient, approximately 9.9 milliliters of peripheral blood was collected into an EDTA anticoagulant tube. Ficoll Paque Plus density gradient separation was used to isolate PBMCs, and no additional T cell sorting was done. An Agilent 2100 Bioanalyzer and agarose gel were used to check RNA quality, while a NanoDrop 2000 measured RNA concentration.

The record originates from a study of regulatory T cells in long-lasting Graves disease (dated by TCRdb to about 2021). Regarding the complete study: Persistent Graves' disease was defined as persistently positive TSH receptor autoantibodies together with antithyroid drug treatment for over 5 years. Patients with persistent Graves' disease were compared with patients with newly diagnosed Graves' disease using TCR sequencing and RNA sequencing of peripheral blood. The study was registered as a clinical trial and conducted in China. TCR sequencing covered around 13 persistent and some 20 newly diagnosed Graves' disease patients, approximately 33 samples in total. Antithyroid drugs had been taken for 8.5 to 13 years on average by persistent Graves' disease patients in the clinical cohort.

Library construction relied on multiplex PCR. Sequencing was performed on an Illumina HiSeq 4000. CDR3 regions were amplified by Arm-PCR with iRepertoire HTBI primers to construct TCR beta libraries. PCR products were gel purified before sequencing. For the original study's pipeline: Gene usage analysis of CDR3 amino acid clonotypes used the approximately 62 TRBV and about 14 TRBJ segments found across samples. Filtered high-quality paired reads were merged into contigs using COPE and FqMerger. BLAST was used to align contigs to the IMGT TRBV, TRBD and TRBJ reference genes, and CDR3 was defined following IMGT. Any clonotype with a frequency above 0.1% was classified as a highly expanded clone. Shannon entropy was used to measure repertoire diversity, and the Gini coefficient was used to measure V-J evenness. A clonotype found in more than one individual was treated as public. The public reads were quality trimmed at Q25 with fastp and then assembled into clones with MiXCR by TCRdb, keeping productive beta chains. Entries that share a CDR3 protein sequence are merged under the most common genes and DNA. These V and J calls are TCRdb output, not the study's own analysis. Present in this sample are about 300,000 distinct CDR3 sequences, 22% of which were seen just once. Of the sample, more than 55% falls within the top ten clones.

Results and caveats for the whole study, not just this receptor: TRBV28, TRBJ1-2 and TRBJ2-5 were preferentially used in persistent disease, while TRBV20-1 and TRBJ2-1 were favored in newly diagnosed disease. Because the primary lesion, thyroid tissue, could not be accessed, the study looked at peripheral blood alone. The authors noted that the small sample size was a limitation that may lower accuracy. Only the TCR beta chain was sequenced and analyzed. Persistent patients shared more public clonotypes among themselves (under 3,000) than newly diagnosed patients did (over 950). Compared with newly diagnosed patients, patients with persistent Graves' disease had lower TCR Shannon entropy and fewer highly expanded clones, which suggests clonal expansion.

Trimming accounts for 3 bases at V and 5 bases at J, while the number of junction bases matched to no gene is 10. According to the germline V gene, CDR1 reads LGHNA and CDR2 reads YSLEER. The CDR3 contains 18 residues, cysteine and phenylalanine counted. Only the CDR3 part of the read is kept: 54 bases, read in frame from the first base. This specimen consisted of peripheral blood mononuclear cells (PBMCs), obtained when the disease was refractory, from a patient treated with antithyroid drugs. This sequence uses TRBV4-3 and TRBJ2-2; TRBD2 matches 12 bases in the middle. The source of this sequence is a female donor with Graves disease. The CDR3 here reads CASSQGVGLAGKTGELFF. The DNA reads as follows: TGCGCCAGCAGCCAGGGGGTTGGACTAGCGGGAAAGACCGGGGAGCTGTTTTTT.